Given below is one TCR beta chain in context. Naivety among CD8 cells was defined by CD45RO negativity and positive CCR7 selection, thereby excluding terminally differentiated effector memory CD45RA+ cells. Germline values: CDR1 SGHKS, CDR2 YYEKEE (reference sequence). This CDR3 contains 14 residues. Trimming shortened V by 2 bases and J by 9 bases, and 15 bases separated the two germline ends. The data were taken from a study of shared clonotypes between healthy human individuals. The method was immunoSEQ multiplex PCR; TCRdb's version includes in-frame clones alone and lacks a portion of them. The table has roughly 590,000 clones, just under 97% seen once.

This receptor was taken from a woman aged 30 to 39 in good health. The sample taken for sequencing was naive CD8+ T cells sorted from blood. The V call is TRBV5-5, the J call TRBJ2-1; a weak D match, TRBD2 (5 bases). CDR3 DNA: TGTGCCAGCAGCTTCACACGGGGTAGGAGTGAGCAGTTCTTC. It encodes CASSFTRGRSEQFF.